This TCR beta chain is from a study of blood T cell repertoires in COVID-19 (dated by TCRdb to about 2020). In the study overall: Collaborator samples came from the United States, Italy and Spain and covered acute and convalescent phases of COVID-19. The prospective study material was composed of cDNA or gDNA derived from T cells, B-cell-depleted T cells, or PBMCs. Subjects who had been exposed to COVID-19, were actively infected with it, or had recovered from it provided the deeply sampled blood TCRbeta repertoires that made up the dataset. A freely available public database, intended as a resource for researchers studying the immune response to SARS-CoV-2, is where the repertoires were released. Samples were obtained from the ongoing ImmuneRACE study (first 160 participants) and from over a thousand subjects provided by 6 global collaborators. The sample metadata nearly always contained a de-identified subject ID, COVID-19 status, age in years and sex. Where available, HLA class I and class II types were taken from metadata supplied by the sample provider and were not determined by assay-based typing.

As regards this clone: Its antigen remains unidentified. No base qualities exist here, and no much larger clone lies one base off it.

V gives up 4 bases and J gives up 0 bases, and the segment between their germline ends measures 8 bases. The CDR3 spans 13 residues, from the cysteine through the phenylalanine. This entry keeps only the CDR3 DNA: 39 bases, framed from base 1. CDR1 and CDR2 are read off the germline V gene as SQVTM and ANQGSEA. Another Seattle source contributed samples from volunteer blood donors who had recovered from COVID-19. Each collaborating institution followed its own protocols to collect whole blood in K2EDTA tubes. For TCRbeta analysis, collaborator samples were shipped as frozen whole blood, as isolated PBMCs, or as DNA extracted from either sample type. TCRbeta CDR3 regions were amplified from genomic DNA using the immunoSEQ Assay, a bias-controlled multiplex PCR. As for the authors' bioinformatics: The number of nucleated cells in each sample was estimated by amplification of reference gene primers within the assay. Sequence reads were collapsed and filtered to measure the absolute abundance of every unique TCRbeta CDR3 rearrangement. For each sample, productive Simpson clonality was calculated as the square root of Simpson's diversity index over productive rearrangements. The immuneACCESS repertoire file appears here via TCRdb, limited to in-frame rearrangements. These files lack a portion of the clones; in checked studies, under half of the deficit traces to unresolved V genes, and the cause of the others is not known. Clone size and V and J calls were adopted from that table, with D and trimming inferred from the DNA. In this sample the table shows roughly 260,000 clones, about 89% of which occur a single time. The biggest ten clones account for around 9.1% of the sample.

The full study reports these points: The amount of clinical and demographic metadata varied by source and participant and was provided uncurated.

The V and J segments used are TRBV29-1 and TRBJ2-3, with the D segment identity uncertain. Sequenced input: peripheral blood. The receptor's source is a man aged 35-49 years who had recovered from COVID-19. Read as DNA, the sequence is TGCAGCGTTGCTGCTACTAGCACAGATACGCAGTATTTT. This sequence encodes CSVAATSTDTQYF.